The source of this T cell receptor beta chain is a study of blood T cell repertoires in COVID-19. Study information: Collection of acute and convalescent COVID-19 samples took place in the United States, Italy and Spain. T cells, B-cell-depleted T cells, or PBMCs provided the cDNA or gDNA that served as material.

In the original workflow: For nucleated cells, counts were estimated from reference gene primer amplification. Assay used: immunoSEQ multiplex PCR; TCRdb lists only in-frame clones, some missing. V, J and clone size are those of that table, while D and trimming were read from the DNA. The data hold about 83,000 clones, with about 85% observed a single time. The material sequenced was peripheral blood. This receptor was identified in a woman in her forties or fifties with active or convalescent COVID-19.

CDR3 amino acids: CASNYAFGQPQHF. The CDR3 DNA sequence: TGTGCCAGCAATTACGCCTTTGGCCAGCCCCAGCATTTT. This chain uses TRBV28 with TRBJ1-5; the D is unclear. CDR1 is MDHEN and CDR2 is SYDVKM in the germline V gene. The CDR3 consists of 13 residues. The V gene lost 7 bases and the J gene lost 7 bases, with 14 bases spanning the gap.